These T cell receptor beta chains were read from a single sample in a study of T cell clones after liver transplantation. Produced via immunoSEQ multiplex PCR; TCRdb's table is partial and in-frame only. The repertoire has some 80,000 clones, roughly 84% of them found once; the top ten carry around 2.2%. The sample here was CD4+ T cells from blood, taken less than 50 months after liver transplant. The receptors were sampled from a human patient who received a liver transplant. The graft donor may account for some of the T cells. Each CDR3 is given with its conserved first and last residue. D genes are given only for firm matches. The size of a clone is reported for some rows only, either as once, few or many, or as a class for expanded clones.

cdr3_nt cdr3_aa j_call d_call v_call clone_size
TGTGCCAGCAGTTACGGCGGGAGGTCCTACAATGAGCAGTTCTTC CASSYGGRSYNEQFF TRBJ2-1 TRBD2 TRBV6-5 NA
TGCAGCGTCGTTGCCGGGACAGGGACTGAAAAACTGTTTTTT CSVVAGTGTEKLFF TRBJ1-4 TRBD1 TRBV29-1 NA
TGTGCCAGCAGCTTTTTCCGGGACAGGGGCCACGAGCAGTACTTC CASSFFRDRGHEQYF TRBJ2-7 TRBD1 TRBV7-9 NA
TGTGCCAGCAGTTACCCGGGGGGAGGCTACACCTTC CASSYPGGGYTF TRBJ1-2 NA TRBV6-6 NA
TGTGCCAGTACCCCCCAGGGGGCGTTATCTACCGGGGAGCTGTTTTTT CASTPQGALSTGELFF TRBJ2-2 TRBD1 TRBV19 NA
TGTGCCAGCAGTTTAGGGACACCAGTTAACTATGGCTACACCTTC CASSLGTPVNYGYTF TRBJ1-2 NA TRBV28 NA
TGTGCCAGCAGCCGCGGGGGGGTCTACAATGAGCAGTTCTTC CASSRGGVYNEQFF TRBJ2-1 TRBD2 TRBV5-4 once
TGCGCCAGCAGCCAATCTTTTGCAACTAATGAAAAACTGTTTTTT CASSQSFATNEKLFF TRBJ1-4 NA TRBV4-3 few
TGTGCCAGCAGCGTAGATCGGGACGGCTATGGCTACACCTTC CASSVDRDGYGYTF TRBJ1-2 NA TRBV9 NA
TGTGCCAGCAGCGACCGGACAGCTGGAAACACCATATATTTT CASSDRTAGNTIYF TRBJ1-3 NA TRBV5-4 NA
TGCGCCAGCAGCCAGGTGGGGTTTCAGGGGAACTATGGCTACACCTTC CASSQVGFQGNYGYTF TRBJ1-2 NA TRBV4-1 NA
TGCGCCAGCAGCTCGGGACAGGGCGGAGAGACCCAGTACTTC CASSSGQGGETQYF TRBJ2-5 TRBD1 TRBV5-1 NA
TGTGCCAGCAGCTCCAGTAGGACTGGGGGCGAGCAGTACTTC CASSSSRTGGEQYF TRBJ2-7 NA TRBV11-3 NA
TGTGCCAGCTCAAAGGGAGACACTGAAGCTTTCTTT CASSKGDTEAFF TRBJ1-1 NA TRBV18 NA
TGTGCCAGCTCACCGGCGCGGGAGGGCCTTAATGAGCAGTTCTTC CASSPAREGLNEQFF TRBJ2-1 TRBD2 TRBV18 NA
TGTGCCAGCAGCCAACAGTCCTCAGGGGGCGATGGGTACTATGGCTACACCTTC CASSQQSSGGDGYYGYTF TRBJ1-2 TRBD1 TRBV4-2 NA
TGTGCCAGCACGGGGACTTCGACCTACGAGCAGTACTTC CASTGTSTYEQYF TRBJ2-7 NA TRBV4-2 NA
TGTGCCAGCAGCCCGGGACTAGCGGGAGACGCCAAAAACATTCAGTACTTC CASSPGLAGDAKNIQYF TRBJ2-4 TRBD2 TRBV7-3 once
TGTGCCAGCAGTTATGATGGCCAAGAGACCCAGTACTTC CASSYDGQETQYF TRBJ2-5 NA TRBV6-5 once
TGCGCCAGCAGCTTGGTTTTGGGCCAAAATTCACCCCTCCACTTT CASSLVLGQNSPLHF TRBJ1-6 NA TRBV5-1 NA
TGCGCCAGCAGCCGCCAAGGGGACTCAAACAATGAGCAGTTCTTC CASSRQGDSNNEQFF TRBJ2-1 NA TRBV4-3 NA
TGTGCCAGCAATAGGGACGGGTCTAATCAGCCCCAGCATTTT CASNRDGSNQPQHF TRBJ1-5 NA TRBV6-1 NA
TGTGCCAGCAGGAGACCGGGACAGGGAGGTGGCTACACCTTC CASRRPGQGGGYTF TRBJ1-2 TRBD1 TRBV11-2 NA
TGTGCCAGCGGCGGGACTAGCGGGGGAACTACTGCCTTCAATGAGCAGTTCTTC CASGGTSGGTTAFNEQFF TRBJ2-1 TRBD2 TRBV2 NA
TGTGCCAGCAGCCAAGATAGATTCGGGACCCAGTACTTC CASSQDRFGTQYF TRBJ2-5 NA TRBV4-2 NA
TGTGCCAGCAGTGCCGGGGACATTTTTAACTATGGCTACACCTTC CASSAGDIFNYGYTF TRBJ1-2 NA TRBV6-4 few
TGTGCCAGTGTAGGGGGCAGGGACAATCAGCCCCAGCATTTT CASVGGRDNQPQHF TRBJ1-5 TRBD1 TRBV19 NA
TGTGCCAGCAGCTTGGCCGGGACTGCTAACTATGGCTACACCTTC CASSLAGTANYGYTF TRBJ1-2 NA TRBV5-5 NA
TGTGCCACCAGCAGAGATCGCTGGGAAAATGAAAAACTGTTTTTT CATSRDRWENEKLFF TRBJ1-4 NA TRBV15 NA
TGTGCCAGCAGCCAAGTATTTTCAGGGTTGCGTAACTATGGCTACACCTTC CASSQVFSGLRNYGYTF TRBJ1-2 NA TRBV4-2 NA
TGTGCCAGCAGTTATAGCGGGAGGGCCGCAGATACGCAGTATTTT CASSYSGRAADTQYF TRBJ2-3 TRBD2 TRBV6-6 few
TGTGCCAGCAGCCCGTACTCCCAAGAGACCCAGTACTTC CASSPYSQETQYF TRBJ2-5 NA TRBV9 NA
TGTGCCAGCAGCTCTTCCGCGGGGGACCTCACAGATACGCAGTATTTT CASSSSAGDLTDTQYF TRBJ2-3 TRBD2 TRBV4-2 NA
TGTGCCAGCAGCCCGAGGACTGGACACTACGAGCAGTACTTC CASSPRTGHYEQYF TRBJ2-7 NA TRBV5-8 once
TGTGCCATCAGTGAATGGGCGGGCTTCGACTTGAGCTCCTACAATGAGCAGTTCTTC CAISEWAGFDLSSYNEQFF TRBJ2-1 NA TRBV10-3 NA
TGTGCCAGCAGCTTCCGGACAGCCCAAGAGACCCAGTACTTC CASSFRTAQETQYF TRBJ2-5 NA TRBV5-4 NA
TGTGCCAGCAGCTTAGTGGGAGGGGGCGAGGCTCAGCCCCAGCATTTT CASSLVGGGEAQPQHF TRBJ1-5 TRBD1 TRBV7-2 NA
TGTGCCTGTGCTAGCGGGACATACGAGCAGTACTTC CACASGTYEQYF TRBJ2-7 TRBD2 TRBV30 NA
TGTGCCAGCAGCTCATCCGGGACAGGGGAAAAAGAGACCCAGTACTTC CASSSSGTGEKETQYF TRBJ2-5 TRBD1 TRBV13 NA
TGTGCCAGTAGTGCCACTAGGAAGACCCAGTACTTC CASSATRKTQYF TRBJ2-5 NA TRBV19 NA
TGTGCCAGCAGTTTGACGAACTATGGCTACACCTTC CASSLTNYGYTF TRBJ1-2 NA TRBV28 NA
TGCAGTGCCTCACCGGATCAGCCCCAGCATTTT CSASPDQPQHF TRBJ1-5 NA TRBV20-1 NA
TGTGCCAGCAGACTAGGGGGGGTCACGGATACGCAGTATTTT CASRLGGVTDTQYF TRBJ2-3 NA TRBV28 NA
TGTGCCAGCAACAACCGGGACAATGCCTACAATGAGCAGTTCTTC CASNNRDNAYNEQFF TRBJ2-1 NA TRBV4-2 NA
TGTGCCAGCAGCTTGACTCCGAGTACGGGTGAAAAACTGTTTTTT CASSLTPSTGEKLFF TRBJ1-4 NA TRBV5-4 NA
TGCGCCAGCAGCCTAGGGACAGGGGTAGATACGCAGTATTTT CASSLGTGVDTQYF TRBJ2-3 TRBD1 TRBV4-3 NA
TGTGCCAGCAGCCACGCAGTGACTAACTATGGCTACACCTTC CASSHAVTNYGYTF TRBJ1-2 NA TRBV6-6 NA
TGTGCCAGCAGTGATTTGGCGGGATCTGGCGAGCAGTACTTC CASSDLAGSGEQYF TRBJ2-7 NA TRBV2 few